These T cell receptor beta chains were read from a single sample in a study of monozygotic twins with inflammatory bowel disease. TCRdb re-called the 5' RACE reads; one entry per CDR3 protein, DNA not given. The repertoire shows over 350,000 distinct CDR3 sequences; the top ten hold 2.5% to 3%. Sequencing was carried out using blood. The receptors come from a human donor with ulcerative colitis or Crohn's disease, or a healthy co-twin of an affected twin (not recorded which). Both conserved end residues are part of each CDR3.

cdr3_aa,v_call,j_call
CASGLQGKGTQYF,TRBV11-1,TRBJ2-5
CASSLGDRGDTQYF,TRBV4-1,TRBJ2-3
CASSLPGRGNEQFF,TRBV7-7,TRBJ2-1
CASSFTGGGGNTIYF,TRBV7-2,TRBJ1-3
CASSSDRGRLFGYTF,TRBV18,TRBJ1-2
CASSSEGGQSDTQYF,TRBV5-1,TRBJ2-3
CASSEAVDFNYGYTF,TRBV6-1,TRBJ1-2
CAWSVLVFSRPTAFF,TRBV30,TRBJ1-1
CASSSERWDRPYEQYF,TRBV11-2,TRBJ2-7
CASSYSRGQEEKLFF,TRBV6-5,TRBJ1-4
CASSLSGTGYTEAFF,TRBV7-9,TRBJ1-1
CASSLQASTDTQYF,TRBV7-3,TRBJ2-3
CASSGGRSGSEAFF,TRBV5-1,TRBJ1-1
CASSLRGTSGSYNEQFF,TRBV7-3,TRBJ2-1
CASSLAFQGEGEKLFF,TRBV7-2,TRBJ1-4
CASSRTGGPYNEQFF,TRBV7-6,TRBJ2-1
CASSHGVSGEHEQYF,TRBV4-3,TRBJ2-7
CASSPSAGVYEQYF,TRBV18,TRBJ2-7
CASSLGQGVLTEAFF,TRBV5-1,TRBJ1-1
CSAFARVNTGELFF,TRBV20-1,TRBJ2-2
CASSLVFQGLNEKLFF,TRBV7-2,TRBJ1-4
CASSRRGYSSYEQYF,TRBV6-1,TRBJ2-7
CASSTGTRSIQYF,TRBV6-2/TRBV6-3,TRBJ2-4
CASSLAVAVEYNEQFF,TRBV5-5,TRBJ2-1
CASTQTPYRVRNTEAFF,TRBV4-3,TRBJ1-1